Below, 10 T cell receptor beta chains from the same sample are listed, as sequenced in a study of blood T cell repertoires in COVID-19. Sequenced by immunoSEQ multiplex PCR; TCRdb stores in-frame clones only, minus some. Of a few hundred thousand clones in the sample, under 90% are singletons; the top ten hold around 10%. The specimen was peripheral blood. Receptor source: a woman aged 25 to 39 with COVID-19, enrolled during active disease.

The V and J genes are TRBV28 and TRBJ1-2; D not resolved. V dropped 3 bases and J dropped 3 bases, with 11 bases sitting between them. The CDR3 totals 14 residues. In germline, CDR1 is MDHEN, CDR2 SYDVKM. This CDR3 is CASSFIAGYYGYTF. Written as DNA, the CDR3 is TGTGCCAGCAGTTTTATTGCCGGTTACTATGGCTACACCTTC.

The rearrangement uses TRBV30 and TRBJ2-5; possibly TRBD1 for D (6 bases). CDR3 size: 14 residues. Germline loops: CDR1 GTSNPN, CDR2 SVGIG (reference sequence). V gave up 0 bases and J gave up 8 bases, with 16 bases separating them. The CDR3 region has the DNA TGTGCCTGGAGTGTGGTAGGGGGACCGGCCACCCAGTACTTC. This encodes CAWSVVGGPATQYF.

The rearrangement joins TRBV5-1 to TRBJ1-2; 7 bases match TRBD1. V lost 4 bases to trimming and J lost 4 bases; unmatched junction nucleotides: 19. The CDR3 is 18 amino acids. Germline assignment: CDR1 SGHRS and CDR2 YFSETQ. CDR3 residues: CASSGGQAGSFFFYGYTF. The CDR3 region has the DNA TGCGCCAGCAGCGGCGGACAGGCGGGTTCATTTTTCTTCTATGGCTACACCTTC.

In its sample, this clone was seen once. The V and J genes are TRBV23-1 and TRBJ2-6, with 7 positions matching TRBD1. TRBV23-1 falls under the ORF class, with uncertain function. J was trimmed by 0 bases and V by 3 bases; bases with no gene match: 17. The CDR3 covers 21 residues. The CDR3 reads CASSQPDRPGHSLSGANVLTF. CDR3 nucleotides: TGCGCCAGCAGTCAGCCGGACAGGCCGGGCCACTCTCTCTCTGGGGCCAACGTCCTGACTTTC.

The rearrangement uses TRBV12-5 and TRBJ1-5, with TRBD1 matching 7 bases. The CDR3 totals 17 residues. The ends lost 7 bases at V and 3 bases at J; junction bases unmatched: 15. The germline CDR1 and CDR2 sequences are LGHNT and FRNRAP. The CDR3 reads CASAKGGGAAVNQPQHF. CDR3 bases: TGTGCTAGTGCCAAAGGAGGGGGCGCGGCAGTCAATCAGCCCCAGCATTTT.

This clone was detected once. V gene TRBV29-1 combines with J gene TRBJ1-2; 9 nucleotides agree with TRBD1. With 1 base clipped from V and 4 bases from J, the junction kept 7 bases outside the gene matches. The CDR3 length is 15 residues. Germline V lookup: CDR1 SQVTM, CDR2 ANQGSEA. CDR3 DNA: TGCAGCGTTGAAGGGTCCGACAGGGGGGGCTATGGCTACACCTTC. Amino acid sequence: CSVEGSDRGGYGYTF.

J is TRBJ2-5 and V is TRBV2; D remains ambiguous. The CDR3 contains 15 residues. CDR1 and CDR2 from the germline V gene are SNHLY and FYNNEI. V was cut by 6 bases and J by 5 bases, with 19 bases left in between. The CDR3 region has the DNA TGTGCCAGCAGGGCCCTACGGAGCAACCGGGAGACCCAGTACTTC. Translation: CASRALRSNRETQYF.

The rearrangement uses TRBV28 and TRBJ2-5; 7 bases map to TRBD1. The CDR3 is 14 residues long. The trim removed 6 bases at V and 8 bases at J, leaving 12 bases unmatched. CDR1 and CDR2 (germline): MDHEN, SYDVKM. In DNA, the CDR3 is TGTGCCAGCAGATCTGACAGGGCCCTAATTACCCAGTACTTC. It translates to CASRSDRALITQYF.

This rearrangement joins TRBV10-2 to TRBJ2-7; 9 bases are shared with TRBD1. This CDR3 has 12 amino acids. V was pared by 8 bases and J by 3 bases, with 2 bases of the junction left unmatched. CDR1 and CDR2 (germline): WSHSY, SAAADI. CDR3: CASQDRGYEQYF. DNA for the CDR3: TGCGCCAGCCAGGACAGGGGCTACGAGCAGTACTTC.

The rearrangement uses TRBV2 and TRBJ2-7, with 13 bases matching TRBD2. The V gene's germline CDR1 is SNHLY and CDR2 FYNNEI. V shed 5 bases and J 3 bases; nucleotides not matched to a gene: 7. The CDR3 contains 16 residues. The CDR3 DNA sequence: TGTGCCAGCAGTTCCACTAGCGGGGGGGCCATCTACGAGCAGTACTTC. Translating gives CASSSTSGGAIYEQYF.